A selection of T cell receptor beta chains follows, all from one sample in a study of blood T cell repertoires in COVID-19. Measured with immunoSEQ multiplex PCR; TCRdb has only the in-frame clones, and not every one. Of around 140,000 clones in the sample, over 80% were seen once. The sample consisted of peripheral blood. The source is a man in his fifties with active COVID-19. Both conserved end residues are part of each CDR3. Each record gives: D gene, V gene, clone size, J gene, CDR3 DNA, CDR3 protein. D genes are given only for firm matches. The listing skips clone size in some rows; elsewhere it reads once, few, many or a size class.

d_call: .
v_call: TRBV28
clone_size: .
j_call: TRBJ1-2
cdr3_nt: TGTGCCAGCAGTAACGACAGGTTCGGCTACACCTTC
cdr3_aa: CASSNDRFGYTF

d_call: TRBD1
v_call: TRBV7-2
clone_size: .
j_call: TRBJ1-2
cdr3_nt: TGTGCCAGCAGCTTCGGGACAGGGGGACCCTATGGCTACACCTTC
cdr3_aa: CASSFGTGGPYGYTF

d_call: TRBD2
v_call: TRBV6-6
clone_size: .
j_call: TRBJ2-3
cdr3_nt: TGTGCCAGCAGTTACGGAGCGGGGGTCACAGATACGCAGTATTTT
cdr3_aa: CASSYGAGVTDTQYF

d_call: TRBD1
v_call: TRBV6-5
clone_size: .
j_call: TRBJ1-5
cdr3_nt: TGTGCCAGCACCCCGGGGACAGGGCTCAATCAGCCCCAGCATTTT
cdr3_aa: CASTPGTGLNQPQHF

d_call: .
v_call: TRBV6-5
clone_size: .
j_call: TRBJ1-6
cdr3_nt: TGTGCCAGCCGGGGGGCGGGCTCCTATAATTCACCCCTCCACTTT
cdr3_aa: CASRGAGSYNSPLHF

d_call: .
v_call: TRBV11-1
clone_size: once
j_call: TRBJ2-7
cdr3_nt: TGTGCCAGCAGCCCGAGGGTGGTTCTCTCCTACGAGCAGTACTTC
cdr3_aa: CASSPRVVLSYEQYF

d_call: TRBD2
v_call: TRBV19
clone_size: .
j_call: TRBJ2-3
cdr3_nt: TGTGCCGCGGGGGGGCCGAAAGATACGCAGTATTTT
cdr3_aa: CAAGGPKDTQYF

d_call: TRBD2
v_call: TRBV11-3
clone_size: .
j_call: TRBJ2-1
cdr3_nt: TGTGCCAGCAGCTTACGAGCGGGGGGCTACAATGAGCAGTTCTTC
cdr3_aa: CASSLRAGGYNEQFF

d_call: .
v_call: TRBV5-6
clone_size: .
j_call: TRBJ2-7
cdr3_nt: TGTGCCAGCAGCACACAGGGCTACGAGCAGTACTTC
cdr3_aa: CASSTQGYEQYF

d_call: .
v_call: TRBV12-3/TRBV12-4
clone_size: .
j_call: TRBJ1-1
cdr3_nt: TGTGCCAGCAGTTTTGGGGGCATCACTGAAGCTTTCTTT
cdr3_aa: CASSFGGITEAFF

d_call: .
v_call: TRBV25-1
clone_size: .
j_call: TRBJ1-1
cdr3_nt: TGTGCCAGCACCCAAGGGGGGAACACTGAAGCTTTCTTT
cdr3_aa: CASTQGGNTEAFF

d_call: .
v_call: TRBV29-1
clone_size: .
j_call: TRBJ2-2
cdr3_nt: TGCAGCTCCGGGGGGCCGGGCGGGGAGCTGTTTTTT
cdr3_aa: CSSGGPGGELFF

d_call: TRBD1
v_call: TRBV9
clone_size: .
j_call: TRBJ1-1
cdr3_nt: TGTGCCAGCAGCGTAGCTGCCCCCCGGGGACAGGGGCACACTGAAGCTTTCTTT
cdr3_aa: CASSVAAPRGQGHTEAFF

d_call: .
v_call: TRBV7-2
clone_size: few
j_call: TRBJ2-7
cdr3_nt: TGTGCCAGCAGCTTAGCAAGGGGGAACCCCTACGAGCAGTACTTC
cdr3_aa: CASSLARGNPYEQYF

d_call: .
v_call: TRBV12-5
clone_size: .
j_call: TRBJ2-7
cdr3_nt: TGTGCTAGCGGGGTGAGCTCCTACGAGCAGTACTTC
cdr3_aa: CASGVSSYEQYF

d_call: TRBD1
v_call: TRBV7-9
clone_size: .
j_call: TRBJ1-6
cdr3_nt: TGTGCCAGCAGCTACACAGGGGATTCACCCCTCCACTTT
cdr3_aa: CASSYTGDSPLHF

d_call: .
v_call: TRBV20-1
clone_size: .
j_call: TRBJ2-1
cdr3_nt: TGCAGTGCTATCCAGGGAAATGAGCAGTTCTTC
cdr3_aa: CSAIQGNEQFF

d_call: TRBD1
v_call: TRBV5-1
clone_size: .
j_call: TRBJ2-5
cdr3_nt: TGCGCCAGCAGCTTGATGGGGACAGAAGAGACCCAGTACTTC
cdr3_aa: CASSLMGTEETQYF

d_call: .
v_call: TRBV5-6
clone_size: .
j_call: TRBJ2-5
cdr3_nt: TGTGCCAGCAGCGGAGGGGAATCGGAGACCCAGTACTTC
cdr3_aa: CASSGGESETQYF

d_call: TRBD2
v_call: TRBV9
clone_size: once
j_call: TRBJ2-7
cdr3_nt: TGTGCCAGCAGCGCCTACGGACTAGCGGGGGATGAGCAGTACTTC
cdr3_aa: CASSAYGLAGDEQYF

d_call: .
v_call: TRBV7-3
clone_size: .
j_call: TRBJ2-3
cdr3_nt: TGTGCCAGCAGCTCTGGCAGGATCACAGATACGCAGTATTTT
cdr3_aa: CASSSGRITDTQYF

d_call: .
v_call: TRBV7-2
clone_size: .
j_call: TRBJ1-1
cdr3_nt: TGTGCCAGCGGAAACAGGGAAGCTTTCTTT
cdr3_aa: CASGNREAFF

d_call: .
v_call: TRBV29-1
clone_size: .
j_call: TRBJ1-2
cdr3_nt: TGCAGCGCCCTAGGGGAGGGGGGCAGTAACTATGGCTACACCTTC
cdr3_aa: CSALGEGGSNYGYTF

d_call: .
v_call: TRBV2
clone_size: few
j_call: TRBJ2-5
cdr3_nt: TGTGCCAGCAGTGTCTGGGGCCAACCCGGAGAGACCCAGTACTTC
cdr3_aa: CASSVWGQPGETQYF

d_call: TRBD2
v_call: TRBV9
clone_size: .
j_call: TRBJ2-5
cdr3_nt: TGTGCCAGCAGCGTGGGTAGCGGGGTGACCCAGTACTTC
cdr3_aa: CASSVGSGVTQYF

d_call: .
v_call: TRBV18
clone_size: once
j_call: TRBJ2-3
cdr3_nt: TGTGCCAGCTCACCAAGTCAGGTCTTGGATACGCAGTATTTT
cdr3_aa: CASSPSQVLDTQYF

d_call: .
v_call: TRBV12-3/TRBV12-4
clone_size: .
j_call: TRBJ2-3
cdr3_nt: TGTGCCAGCACCCCCGGGGGACATACGCAGTATTTT
cdr3_aa: CASTPGGHTQYF

d_call: .
v_call: TRBV10-3
clone_size: .
j_call: TRBJ2-1
cdr3_nt: TGTGCCATCAGTGAGTCGGGAGAATCCTACAATGAGCAGTTCTTC
cdr3_aa: CAISESGESYNEQFF

d_call: .
v_call: TRBV9
clone_size: once
j_call: TRBJ1-1
cdr3_nt: TGTGCCAGCAGCTCCGCCGGGAGGTTGGACACTGAAGCTTTCTTT
cdr3_aa: CASSSAGRLDTEAFF

d_call: .
v_call: TRBV6-2/TRBV6-3
clone_size: .
j_call: TRBJ2-7
cdr3_nt: TGTGCCAGCAGTCGGGGGAGCGAGCAGTACTTC
cdr3_aa: CASSRGSEQYF

d_call: .
v_call: TRBV6-5
clone_size: .
j_call: TRBJ2-7
cdr3_nt: TGTGCCAGCAGTTATTCCTTGAGACAGTACTTC
cdr3_aa: CASSYSLRQYF

d_call: .
v_call: TRBV29-1
clone_size: .
j_call: TRBJ1-5
cdr3_nt: TGCAGCGCTCTAGTTCCGGGACACCTGGGTCAGCCCCAGCATTTT
cdr3_aa: CSALVPGHLGQPQHF

d_call: .
v_call: TRBV30
clone_size: once
j_call: TRBJ2-1
cdr3_nt: TGTGCCTGGAGTATAGGCGGCAATGAGCAGTTCTTC
cdr3_aa: CAWSIGGNEQFF

d_call: TRBD1
v_call: TRBV5-8
clone_size: .
j_call: TRBJ2-1
cdr3_nt: TGTGCCAGCAGCTCCGGACAGGGAGCGTACAATGAGCAGTTCTTC
cdr3_aa: CASSSGQGAYNEQFF

d_call: TRBD2
v_call: TRBV12-3/TRBV12-4
clone_size: .
j_call: TRBJ2-1
cdr3_nt: TGTGCCAGCGGACTAGCAGAGAATGAGCAGTTCTTC
cdr3_aa: CASGLAENEQFF

d_call: TRBD1
v_call: TRBV19
clone_size: .
j_call: TRBJ2-7
cdr3_nt: TGTGCCAGTAGTGCCGACAGGGGTTTCCACGAGCAGTACTTC
cdr3_aa: CASSADRGFHEQYF

d_call: .
v_call: TRBV7-2
clone_size: few
j_call: TRBJ1-6
cdr3_nt: TGTGCCAGCAGACCCGGACAGTTGAGTCCCTATAATTCACCCCTCCACTTT
cdr3_aa: CASRPGQLSPYNSPLHF

d_call: .
v_call: TRBV4-1
clone_size: .
j_call: TRBJ2-5
cdr3_nt: TGCGCCAGCAGCCAAGGTTTTGGGGGCCAGAGAGAGACCCAGTACTTC
cdr3_aa: CASSQGFGGQRETQYF

d_call: TRBD1
v_call: TRBV5-1
clone_size: .
j_call: TRBJ2-2
cdr3_nt: TGCGCCAGCAGCTGGGGACAGGGCCGCGGGGAGCTGTTTTTT
cdr3_aa: CASSWGQGRGELFF

d_call: .
v_call: TRBV6-1
clone_size: few
j_call: TRBJ1-3
cdr3_nt: TGTGCCAGCAGTGAAACAGACAGGACAAAGGCGGGAAACACCATATATTTT
cdr3_aa: CASSETDRTKAGNTIYF

d_call: .
v_call: TRBV11-2
clone_size: .
j_call: TRBJ2-3
cdr3_nt: TGTGCCAGCAGCTTACCCGCCGTTGGCGGGGGCGCGTCCACAGATACGCAGTATTTT
cdr3_aa: CASSLPAVGGGASTDTQYF

d_call: TRBD1
v_call: TRBV19
clone_size: .
j_call: TRBJ1-6
cdr3_nt: TGTGCCAGTGGGGACAGTTCTGGTAATTCACCCCTCCACTTT
cdr3_aa: CASGDSSGNSPLHF

d_call: .
v_call: TRBV7-9
clone_size: .
j_call: TRBJ1-1
cdr3_nt: TGTGCCAGCAGCCCTCAGGGGCGCACTGAAGCTTTCTTT
cdr3_aa: CASSPQGRTEAFF

d_call: .
v_call: TRBV27
clone_size: .
j_call: TRBJ1-2
cdr3_nt: TGTGCCAGCAGTTTATCCCAGGGGTTCTATGGCTACACCTTC
cdr3_aa: CASSLSQGFYGYTF

d_call: .
v_call: TRBV5-1
clone_size: .
j_call: TRBJ1-1
cdr3_nt: TGCGCCAGCAGCTGGAACAGGAGATCCGCATCGGTGAACACTGAAGCTTTCTTT
cdr3_aa: CASSWNRRSASVNTEAFF

d_call: TRBD2
v_call: TRBV6-1
clone_size: .
j_call: TRBJ2-3
cdr3_nt: TGTGCCAGCAGTGTTTCCGGGACTAGAAGCGCAGATACGCAGTATTTT
cdr3_aa: CASSVSGTRSADTQYF

d_call: TRBD1
v_call: TRBV9
clone_size: .
j_call: TRBJ1-2
cdr3_nt: TGTGCCAGCAGCGTAGGTCGAGTACAGGGGGCTGGAGGCTACACCTTC
cdr3_aa: CASSVGRVQGAGGYTF

d_call: .
v_call: TRBV1
clone_size: .
j_call: TRBJ2-1
cdr3_nt: TGCACCAGCAGCCAAGATCTGGCGGGGGGTTACAATGAGCAGTTCTTC
cdr3_aa: CTSSQDLAGGYNEQFF

d_call: TRBD2
v_call: TRBV19
clone_size: once
j_call: TRBJ2-7
cdr3_nt: TGTGCCTCTCGGGGGGGGTCCTACGAGCAGTACTTC
cdr3_aa: CASRGGSYEQYF

d_call: .
v_call: TRBV5-4
clone_size: .
j_call: TRBJ2-1
cdr3_nt: TGTGCCAGCAGCTTGGCTTCGGGGGCGGGGGCTAGCAATGAGCAGTTCTTC
cdr3_aa: CASSLASGAGASNEQFF

d_call: TRBD1
v_call: TRBV5-4
clone_size: .
j_call: TRBJ1-1
cdr3_nt: TGTGCCAGCAGCGCGGACAGGAGGGGTACTGAAGCTTTCTTT
cdr3_aa: CASSADRRGTEAFF